This TCR beta chain was sequenced for a study of blood T cells in healthy people across ages. Study-level results: Among long-lived donors, naive CD4+ cells were more numerous and diversity higher than in aged donors.

Regarding this clonotype: Its antigen is currently unknown.

The study drew donors from healthy Caucasian individuals in Russia aged about 6 to 90. Through a sample-barcoded 5' primer and a J-beta primer mix, a second PCR was run for about 7 to 12 cycles. TCRdb re-analysed the 5' RACE reads in MiXCR, keeping a single row per CDR3 protein. In the table there are about a million distinct CDR3 sequences, roughly half of which are singletons. V was cut by 3 bases and J by 0 bases, with 15 bases left in between. The CDR3 covers 16 residues. In germline, CDR1 is MGHRA, CDR2 YSYEKL. This TCR derives from a woman in her sixties or seventies in good health. The gene calls are TRBV4-1 and TRBJ2-7; possibly TRBD2 for D (6 bases). The sample consisted of blood. CDR3 sequence: CASSHPSGESSYEQYF. The CDR3 coding sequence is TGCGCCAGCAGCCACCCCTCGGGGGAGAGCTCCTACGAGCAGTACTTC.